Each of the 11 T cell receptor beta chains below was sequenced from the same sample in a study of shared clonotypes between healthy human individuals. The method was immunoSEQ multiplex PCR; TCRdb's version includes in-frame clones alone and lacks a portion of them. The sample shows roughly 1,500,000 clones, 95% to 99% of them seen only once. The sequencing input was naive CD4+ T cells sorted from blood. Noted subset: CD45RA+ positively selected. Receptors were obtained from a man aged 25 to 40 in good health.

The gene calls are TRBV5-4 and TRBJ2-1; 8 nucleotides align to TRBD2. V lost 2 bases to trimming and J lost 9 bases; unmatched junction nucleotides: 10. The germline V gene encodes CDR1 SGHNT and CDR2 YYREEE (reference sequence). The CDR3 loop spans 15 amino acids. For the CDR3, the DNA is TGTGCCAGCAGCTTCGGGGGGGCAGGGGATACTGAGCAGTTCTTC. Encoded protein: CASSFGGAGDTEQFF.

The rearrangement joins TRBV25-1 to TRBJ2-3; D unresolved. The length of the CDR3 is 14 residues. The germline gives CDR1 MGHDK, CDR2 SYGVNS. V gave up 1 base and J gave up 1 base, with 6 bases separating them. CDR3 residues: CASSEWQGTDTQYF. The CDR3 bases are TGTGCCAGCAGTGAATGGCAGGGCACAGATACGCAGTATTTT.

The chain carries TRBV29-1 and TRBJ2-3; the D is unclear. The V end lost 6 bases, the J end lost 6 bases, and 10 bases lay between the germline ends. The CDR3 runs 11 residues. The germline V gene has CDR1 SQVTM and CDR2 ANQGSEA. The CDR3 is CSVKGSDTQYF. The CDR3 nucleotides are TGCAGCGTAAAAGGGTCGGATACGCAGTATTTT.

The V and J genes are TRBV7-6 and TRBJ1-3; tentative D call: TRBD1 (5 bases). This CDR3 spans 19 amino acids. From germline, CDR1 is SGHVS and CDR2 FNYEAQ. V was clipped by 1 base and J by 0 bases, with 19 bases between them. The CDR3 loop reads CASSLGFGAGLDSGNTIYF. In DNA, the CDR3 is TGTGCCAGCAGCTTAGGTTTCGGGGCAGGCTTAGACTCTGGAAACACCATATATTTT.

This clone was observed once. The chain joins TRBV4-3 to TRBJ2-2; TRBD2 agrees at 9 bases. With V trimmed by 0 bases and J by 0 bases, 8 bases remained unmatched. There are 19 residues in the CDR3. Germline CDR1 LGHNA, CDR2 YSLEER. In nucleotides, the CDR3 is TGCGCCAGCAGCCAAGATCTTAGTAGCGGGGGCGCGAACACCGGGGAGCTGTTTTTT. Its translation is CASSQDLSSGGANTGELFF.

The chain links TRBV18 to TRBJ1-1, with D possibly being TRBD1 (5 bases). V was trimmed by 8 bases and J by 11 bases, leaving 30 bases between them. Per germline, CDR1 KGHSH and CDR2 LQKENI. CDR3 length: 16 residues. The CDR3 loop reads CASNPGLGWGSQDAFF. The CDR3 DNA is TGTGCCAGCAACCCGGGCCTTGGGTGGGGGAGCCAGGATGCTTTCTTT.

V is TRBV7-9 and J is TRBJ2-1; D possibly corresponds to TRBD1 (6 bases). This CDR3 contains 15 residues. Germline values: CDR1 SEHNR, CDR2 FQNEAQ (reference sequence). The germline V and J ends were trimmed by 2 bases and 6 bases, with 14 bases remaining between them. CDR3 in amino acids: CASSLLDSDLNEQFF. In DNA, the CDR3 is TGTGCCAGCAGCTTACTGGACAGCGATCTCAATGAGCAGTTCTTC.

The chain carries TRBV11-2 and TRBJ2-7; D is unresolved. Trimming took off 3 bases at V and 0 bases at J, with 12 bases between the two ends. CDR1 is SGHAT, CDR2 FQNNGV, per germline. The CDR3 has 15 amino acids. The CDR3 sequence is CASSFIPGASYEQYF. CDR3 nucleotides: TGTGCCAGCAGCTTCATCCCGGGTGCCTCCTACGAGCAGTACTTC.

V is TRBV7-9 and J is TRBJ2-7; TRBD2 is a possible D gene (6 bases). Germline V gene data show CDR1 as SEHNR and CDR2 as FQNEAQ (reference sequence). The V gene lost 2 bases and the J gene lost 9 bases, with 23 bases spanning the gap. This CDR3 has 16 residues. CDR3 nucleotides: TGTGCCAGCAGCTTAAGGAGGGGCGTGGCCTACGAGCGGCAGTACTTC. Translation gives CASSLRRGVAYERQYF. Drawing the rest from reference TRBV7-9 and TRBJ2-7, the complete variable domain is DTGVSQNPRHKITKRGQNVTFRCDPISEHNRLYWYRQTLGQGPEFLTYFQNEAQLEKSRLLSDRFSAERPKGSFSTLEIQRTEQGDSAMYLCASSLRRGVAYERQYFGPGTRLTVT.

Details on this clone: Other DNA sequences in the sample encode the same CDR3. The chain recombines TRBV6-5 with TRBJ2-3, with D tentatively TRBD2 (6 bases). This CDR3 has 15 residues. V was clipped by 5 bases and J by 0 bases, with 12 bases between them. CDR1 is MNHEY and CDR2 is SVGAGI in the germline V gene. Here the CDR3 reads CASSLSGTSTDTQYF. The CDR3 nucleotides read TGTGCCAGCAGTCTTAGCGGTACTAGCACAGATACGCAGTATTTT.

The chain links TRBV7-9 to TRBJ2-3; 8 bases are shared with TRBD1. Per germline, CDR1 SEHNR and CDR2 FQNEAQ (reference sequence). The CDR3 covers 14 residues. The V segment lost 1 base and the J segment 5 bases; nucleotides outside the gene matches: 2. CDR3 in amino acids: CASSLGQGIDTQYF. CDR3 sequence (DNA): TGTGCCAGCAGCTTAGGACAGGGGATAGATACGCAGTATTTT. Full variable domain (outside the CDR3, taken from reference TRBV7-9 and TRBJ2-3): DTGVSQNPRHKITKRGQNVTFRCDPISEHNRLYWYRQTLGQGPEFLTYFQNEAQLEKSRLLSDRFSAERPKGSFSTLEIQRTEQGDSAMYLCASSLGQGIDTQYFGPGTRLTVL.